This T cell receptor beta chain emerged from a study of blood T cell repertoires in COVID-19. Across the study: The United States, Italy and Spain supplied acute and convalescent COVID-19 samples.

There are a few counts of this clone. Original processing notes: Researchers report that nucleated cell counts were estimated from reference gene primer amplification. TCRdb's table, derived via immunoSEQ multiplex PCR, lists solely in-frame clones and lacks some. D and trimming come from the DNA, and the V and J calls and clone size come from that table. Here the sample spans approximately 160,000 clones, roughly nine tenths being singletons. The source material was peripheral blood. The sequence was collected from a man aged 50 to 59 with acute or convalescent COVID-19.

CDR3 protein: CASSWDRGQGYTF. Here the CDR3 DNA reads TGTGCCAGCAGCTGGGACAGGGGCCAGGGCTACACCTTC. The V and J genes are TRBV5-6 and TRBJ1-2, with TRBD1 identical over 10 bases. The ends lost 3 bases at V and 8 bases at J; junction bases unmatched: 4. The CDR3 is 13 residues long. CDR1 SGHDT and CDR2 YYEEEE come from the germline V gene.